This T cell receptor beta chain was captured in a study of T cells in Graves' hyperthyroidism and ophthalmopathy (dated by TCRdb to the late 2010s). As for the study more broadly: Peripheral blood samples were taken at the time of initial diagnosis, prior to any treatment. To identify distinguishing TCR V-J signatures, a discovery cohort of around 100 patients was used, comprising 43 with Graves' ophthalmopathy and 55 to 65 with stable Graves' hyperthyroidism. Prospective prediction of ophthalmopathy was tested in an independent validation cohort of fewer than 20 hyperthyroidism patients and 17 patients who later progressed to ophthalmopathy. The 100 or so discovery patients were divided at random into training and test sets in a 7:3 ratio. The study also compared thyroid tissue and blood T-cell repertoires from 5 to 7 Graves' hyperthyroidism patients. Following sampling, methimazole starting at 30 mg daily was given to hyperthyroidism patients, and high-dose intravenous methylprednisolone was given to ophthalmopathy patients. According to the paper, TCR Vbeta CDR3 sequencing was carried out on 135 peripheral blood samples, which came from over 40 ophthalmopathy, 75 to 80 hyperthyroidism and about 17 progressor patients. General findings and caveats noted by the study authors: No statistical method was used to set the sample size in advance, and investigators knew the group allocation. Blood samples also contained most of the expanded thyroid clonotypes (frequency above 0.001), which suggests that blood repertoires may reflect thyroid immune responses. A 13 V-J signature model separated ophthalmopathy from stable hyperthyroidism, with 87.88% sensitivity and just under 84% specificity in cross-validation and 80%/75% in testing. In validation, the model predicted progression to ophthalmopathy with around 71% sensitivity and less than 75% specificity, a median of about 6 months before onset.

The TCR beta CDR3 regions were amplified from RNA transcripts. The first round of RT-PCR for the TCR CDR3 was performed with the HTBI primer set and the Qiagen OneStep RT-PCR kit. A second multiplex PCR round built the libraries, followed by size selection and purification. Libraries were sequenced paired-end with 100 bp reads on an Illumina HiSeq2000. Per the source publication's procedure: Raw data were processed with SOAPnuke, discarding reads with adapters, uncalled bases, mean Phred below 15, or no exact constant-primer or identifier match. High-quality paired reads were merged using COPE v1.2.5, and each unique nucleotide sequence was defined as a clonotype. Clonotypes were aligned to IMGT TRBV, TRBD and TRBJ reference segments using MiTCR v1.1. The analysis included only V-J combinations with a frequency above 0.0001, which together covered around 99% of the repertoires. The TCS score was defined as the ratio of F50 (clonal expansion) to E x V (chaos), calculated using BLOSUM62-based TCRdist between CDR3 peptides within each V-J. Welch's t-statistics and random forest reduced fewer than 550 V-J features to 13, which were used in a naive Bayes classifier (R e1071). TCRdb itself trimmed the public reads at Q25 with fastp, ran MiXCR and retained productive beta chains. Rows matching on CDR3 protein sequence are summarized as one entry with the most common DNA and genes. In this record, the V and J calls reflect TCRdb's handling and not the investigators' own analysis. For this sample the table gives about 500,000 distinct CDR3 sequences, of which around 15% were detected only once. About a sixth of the sample comes from the top ten.

CDR1 and CDR2 (MGHRA, YSYEKL) derive from the germline V gene. The CDR3 holds 18 amino acids from the cysteine to the phenylalanine. Only the CDR3 region is kept as DNA, spanning 54 bases read in frame from base 1. At the junction V is shortened by 3 bases and J by 2 bases; bases outside the gene matches: 10. This clonotype was seen ten or more times. Its antigen is currently not known. Per-base quality was not reported, and no clone a single base away is much larger than it. Stable Graves' hyperthyroidism was defined as no progression to ophthalmopathy during 18 months of follow-up. Hyperthyroidism patients were newly diagnosed, had a disease duration of under 2 months, and were aged 18 to 65 years. Patients with uncontrolled infections, other autoimmune diseases, pregnancy or lactation were excluded. Diagnoses were based on clinical symptoms, serum thyroxine and TRAb, thyroid ultrasound and orbital computed tomography. PBMCs were isolated from about 10 ml of fresh peripheral blood by Ficoll-Paque density gradient centrifugation. Total RNA was extracted with Trizol reagent, and quality was checked on an Agilent 2100 Bioanalyzer.

The TCR comes from a woman aged 18-29 years with Graves' hyperthyroidism. The sequence joins TRBV4-1 to TRBJ2-5; TRBD2 matches 12 bases in the middle. The sample was blood. The nucleotide sequence reads as follows: TGCGCCAGCAGCCAGGGATTCGGCGGACTAGCGGGACAAGAGACCCAGTACTTC. It translates as CASSQGFGGLAGQETQYF.